This T cell receptor beta chain was captured in a study of shared clonotypes between healthy human individuals. Across the study: Contributing individuals were two females and a few males aged 18 to 49.

Germline V gene data show CDR1 as SGHTA and CDR2 as FQGNSA. V gave up 4 bases and J gave up 6 bases, with 10 bases separating them. The CDR3 contains 13 residues. Clones were sequenced by immunoSEQ multiplex PCR, and TCRdb holds only the in-frame ones, with some missing. The top ten hold over 0.12% of the sample, which has millions of clones, 90% to 95% seen once. Regarding the study as a whole: Donors were few, which limited the genetic and exposure-history diversity represented. Generally, naive subsets came out with larger estimated richness than memory subsets.

Partitioning of CD4+ cells yielded a CD45RA+ naive subset and a CD45RA-negative memory subset. This clone has just one count. Antigen specificity is unknown. This sequence originates from a young man in good health. The sample was naive CD4+ T cells sorted from blood. Regarding subset: CD45RA+ positively selected. The chain combines TRBV7-2 with TRBJ1-5, with D possibly being TRBD1 (5 bases). The CDR3 DNA sequence: TGTGCCAGCAGCTCCGAAACAGGTCAGCCCCAGCATTTT. Translating gives CASSSETGQPQHF.